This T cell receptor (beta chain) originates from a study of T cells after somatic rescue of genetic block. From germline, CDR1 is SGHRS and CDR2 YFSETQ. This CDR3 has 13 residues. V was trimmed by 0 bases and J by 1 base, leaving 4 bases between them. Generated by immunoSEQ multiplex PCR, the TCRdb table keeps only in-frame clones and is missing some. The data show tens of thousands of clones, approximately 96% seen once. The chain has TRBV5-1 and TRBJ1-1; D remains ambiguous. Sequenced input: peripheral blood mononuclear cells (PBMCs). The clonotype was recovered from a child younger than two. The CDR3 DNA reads TGCGCCAGCAGCTTGGACAGGAACACTGAAGCTTTCTTT. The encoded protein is CASSLDRNTEAFF.